This T cell receptor beta chain emerged from a study of identical twins. Overall study results and limits: Cross-sectional statistics underpinned the conclusions; the same donors were not followed. When twins shared out-of-frame alpha sequences, those sequences had excess low generation probability. Insertions were reduced in abundant cord blood beta clonotypes but not in memory repertoires.

cDNA carried unique molecular identifiers, and a universal primer site was added by template switching. TCRdb re-analysed the 5' RACE reads in MiXCR, keeping a single row per CDR3 protein. The sample shows a few hundred thousand distinct CDR3 sequences, approximately 12% of them seen only once. The sample holds a few counts of this clonotype. What it binds is not known. Germline CDR1 and CDR2: MNHNS and SASEGT. Trimming stripped 6 bases from V and 3 bases from J, with 15 bases between. The CDR3 sequence is 14 residues long. The data were also submitted as part of a second study, on yellow fever vaccine responses in identical twins.

The receptor comes from a woman aged 18-35 years in good health. The sequenced sample was memory (CD45RO+) T cells sorted from blood. The J gene is TRBJ2-7, the V gene TRBV6-1; tentatively, D is TRBD1 or TRBD2 (5 bases each). The CDR3 nucleotides read TGTGCCAGCAGACCCCCGGGACGGAACTACGAGCAGTACTTC. It specifies CASRPPGRNYEQYF.